This TCR beta chain was sequenced during a study of long-term antiretroviral therapy in people with HIV (dated by TCRdb to between 2021 and 2022). For context, the study as a whole: The earliest samples were collected roughly a decade before the 2015 WHO recommendation for immediate ART, at a time when ART was usually postponed until CD4 counts fell. A retrospective serial study tested whether ART initiation and durable HIV suppression were associated with changes in peripheral blood TRB repertoire composition and diversity. No cross-contamination during QIAcube processing was seen in test extractions of a monoclonal T-cell line run alongside 33 polyclonal samples. Among the 25 to 35 participants with HIV, eleven to twelve were female. From 25 to 30 adults with confirmed HIV infection, the cohort provided around 180 cryopreserved PBMC samples, gathered serially across a mean of roughly 6 years (range 1-12). The full study reports these points: Owing to limited PBMC availability, only the TCR beta chain was sequenced, without alpha chain pairing. Starting ART was linked to a significant rise in TRB diversity, yet even after long-term ART the diversity remained significantly lower than in transplant donor controls. Because pre-ART samples had limited cell numbers, profiling was done on unsorted PBMC rather than on sorted CD4+ and CD8+ T cells. CDR3 length ranges in HIV repertoires were narrower than in controls, and network structure suggested an antigen-experienced repertoire with only a slight naive shift after ART. At every time point, the repertoire was dominated by expanded TRB clones first identified before ART initiation, although this dominance fluctuated and, in many PLHIV, declined after ART. Inferences about post-ART repertoire changes are limited because no data were available on ART adherence, viral resistance or therapy changes. Samples dated from about 2003 to 2018, and the ART regimens used may be less effective than current ones.

The immunoSEQ hsTCRB v3.0 assay was used at survey level resolution to sequence the TRB variable region. The target sequencing depth for TRB was roughly 35,000-50,000 T-cell genomes per sample. An Illumina MiSeq with a v3 150-cycle kit was used to sequence the pooled TRB libraries. As for the original processing: Repertoire analysis was run in R within a reproducible Nextflow workflow that covered QC, data transformation and analysis. LymphoSeq2, an R package for exploring AIRR-Seq data, was used to implement custom analyses. A handful of samples that produced fewer than 5000 total TRB sequences were removed, so some 190 HIV repertoires were analyzed. Among the approximately 190 retained HIV repertoires, some 60 were collected before ART initiation and 120 to 130 after ART initiation. Repertoires were downsampled to 5000 TRB nucleotide sequences, and summary statistics were averaged over 100 downsampling iterations. Only TRB sequences with CDR3 regions of at least seven amino acids were retained for analysis. Diversity was measured with a Shannon entropy-derived clonality score and the Gini coefficient. Repertoire networks linked the top 5000 CDR3 amino acid sequences whenever two sequences differed by an edit distance of one. For TRB CDR3 amino acid sequences, antigen specificity groups and MHC restriction were predicted with GLIPH2. To flag known CMV, EBV, HIV or tissue antigen associations, CDR3 amino acid sequences were matched against VDJdb and McPAS-TCR. Pre-ART, post-ART and control groups were compared with Wilcoxon signed-rank tests and Holm-Bonferroni correction. This is the immuneACCESS table as TCRdb keeps it, with only in-frame sequences that have V and J called. A part of the clones is gone; compared with another copy, unresolved V genes explain less than half, and the rest is unexplained. V and J calls and clone size follow that table, whereas D and trimming were derived from the DNA. The table for this sample lists roughly 17,000 clones; roughly 96% of them were counted only once. The ten largest clones capture 1.4% of the sample.

To be included, a participant needed at least one PBMC sample from before ART initiation plus at least two post-ART samples. All participants with HIV were treated in the United States of America. Before DNA extraction, cryopreserved samples of about 0.9-10 million PBMC were thawed and then washed. At the time of the earliest PBMC sample, participants with HIV were aged between about 23 and 54 years. Per participant, PBMC samples came from 1-4 timepoints prior to ART initiation and 2-8 timepoints following ART initiation, for a median of 7 samples. Serial HIV viral load, CD4+ T-cell count, ART history and demographic data were obtained for every participant. Using a Qiagen kit on a QIAcube, genomic DNA was extracted from unsorted PBMC, with samples processed in batches of 12. In the case of this clone: Its target antigen remains unknown. There are no base qualities to consult, and no much larger clone falls within one base.

In the germline V gene, CDR1 corresponds to MDHEN and CDR2 to SYDVKM. V loses 10 bases, J loses 5 bases, and the germline ends lie 14 bases apart. The CDR3 goes from the cysteine to the phenylalanine over 12 residues. The kept DNA is CDR3 alone, 36 bases in frame from the first base. Sequences were derived from unsorted PBMCs, sampled approximately 11 years after starting antiretroviral therapy. Recombination joined TRBV28 with TRBJ1-1, with TRBD1 tentatively as D gene (6 bases match). The TCR originated in a man aged 25 to 45 with HIV. The encoded CDR3 is CAITGRGTEAFF. The DNA sequence is given as TGTGCCATCACAGGGAGGGGAACTGAAGCTTTCTTT.